This T cell receptor (beta chain) comes out of a study of STAT5B mutations in CD4+ large granular lymphocyte leukemia. Whole-study findings and limits: Data were not HLA-matched across samples. 8/27 top patient clones versus 2/35 control clones were TRBV06-family. Main leukemic clonotypes were patient-specific, but roughly 23% appeared at low frequency elsewhere.

Germline V gene sequence: CDR1 SEHNR, CDR2 FQNEAQ (reference sequence). Between the trimmed V and J ends, which lost 5 bases and 4 bases, there was a span of 15 bases. The CDR3 has 14 amino acids. The method was immunoSEQ multiplex PCR; TCRdb's version includes in-frame clones alone and lacks a portion of them. The sample contains tens of thousands of clones, approximately 84% of which appear only once. Only a few counts were recorded for this clone. As yet, its antigen is unknown. The chain links TRBV7-9 to TRBJ2-7; D call uncertain. The sequenced sample consisted of CD4+ T cells from blood buffy coats. This TCR came from a human donor in good health. CDR3 loop: CASSPKDTRYEQYF. For the CDR3, the DNA is TGTGCCAGCAGCCCAAAAGACACGCGATACGAGCAGTACTTC. Using reference TRBV7-9 and TRBJ2-7 for the parts outside the CDR3, the full variable domain is DTGVSQNPRHKITKRGQNVTFRCDPISEHNRLYWYRQTLGQGPEFLTYFQNEAQLEKSRLLSDRFSAERPKGSFSTLEIQRTEQGDSAMYLCASSPKDTRYEQYFGPGTRLTVT.